Each of the 11 T cell receptor beta chains below was sequenced from the same sample in a study of blood T cell repertoires in COVID-19. The method was immunoSEQ multiplex PCR; TCRdb's version includes in-frame clones alone and lacks a portion of them. The data hold 50,000 to 70,000 clones, with over 75% observed a single time. The sequenced sample consisted of peripheral blood. The receptors derive from a man in his 60s with active or convalescent COVID-19.

The chain is built from TRBV23-1 and TRBJ1-6; TRBD1 matches at 8 bases. TRBV23-1 is recorded as an ORF, its role being uncertain. V trimming: 7 bases; J trimming: 8 bases; junction bases outside the gene matches: 10. This CDR3 is built from 15 residues. CDR3 residues: CASTRTGKWDSPLHF. CDR3 DNA: TGCGCCAGCACCAGGACAGGGAAGTGGGATTCACCCCTCCACTTT.

The genes are TRBV14 and TRBJ1-2; D ambiguous. The CDR3 loop spans 14 amino acids. V lost 1 base, J lost 7 bases, and 13 bases lay in between. The germline V gene has CDR1 SGHDN and CDR2 FVKESK. The CDR3 region has the DNA TGTGCCAGCAGCCAAGTGGAGACTTCCGGTGGCTACACCTTC. Translation: CASSQVETSGGYTF.

The V and J genes are TRBV3-1 (or the pseudogene TRBV3-2) and TRBJ2-1, with D unclear. The CDR3 is 11 amino acids. Germline CDR1 and CDR2: LGHDT and YNNKEL (reference sequence). Trimming removed 0 bases from V and 9 bases from J, with 3 bases in between. The CDR3 coding sequence is TGTGCCAGCAGCCAAGAGCGTGAGCAGTTCTTC. Protein product: CASSQEREQFF.

This clone has only one observation. The chain recombines TRBV18 with TRBJ1-2, with 7 bases that match TRBD1. Germline V CDR1 and CDR2: KGHSH, LQKENI. This CDR3 is 16 amino acids long. V was pared by 3 bases and J by 0 bases, with 7 bases of the junction left unmatched. The CDR3 protein is CASSPERQGTNYGYTF. CDR3 bases: TGTGCCAGCTCACCCGAACGACAGGGAACTAACTATGGCTACACCTTC.

The chain combines TRBV11-2 with TRBJ2-4; the D is unclear. The length of the CDR3 is 16 residues. Germline lookup yields CDR1 SGHAT and CDR2 FQNNGV. The V end was cut by 5 bases, the J end by 2 bases, with 16 bases between. CDR3 region: CASSMTPTPPKNIQYF. The CDR3 DNA reads TGTGCCAGCAGCATGACTCCCACTCCACCCAAAAACATTCAGTACTTC.

Of note for this clone: One end of the junction varies from germline; a read error may be responsible. The V call is TRBV28, the J call TRBJ1-4; D unclear. Germline lookup yields CDR1 MDHEN and CDR2 SYDVKM. CDR3 length: 13 amino acids. The CDR3 DNA is TGTGCCAGCAGTTTATCCAGGCCTCGCCTGCCCGACTTT. Translation: CASSLSRPRLPDF.

The chain employs TRBV6-5 and TRBJ1-6; D is perhaps TRBD1 (6 bases). The CDR3 is 15 residues long. From germline, CDR1 is MNHEY and CDR2 SVGAGI. Trimming shortened V by 4 bases and J by 1 base, and 8 bases separated the two germline ends. The DNA for the CDR3 is TGTGCCAGCAGTTGGGACATTTCCTATAATTCACCCCTCCACTTT. It translates to CASSWDISYNSPLHF.

DNA of the CDR3: TGTGCCAGCACAAAGACAGGGAAGGGTTCCGGGACTGAAGCTTTCTTT. Translation: CASTKTGKGSGTEAFF. The chain has TRBV5-8 and TRBJ1-1, with 7 bases identical to TRBD1. Trimming removed 6 bases from V and 5 bases from J; junction bases left unmatched: 16. The V gene's germline CDR1 is SGHTS and CDR2 YDEGEE. This CDR3 region has 16 residues.

This clone was picked up a small number of times. This chain links TRBV25-1 with TRBJ2-1; 8 positions match TRBD2. Germline-derived CDR1 and CDR2 are MGHDK and SYGVNS. This CDR3 comprises 15 residues. Germline trimming cut 8 bases from V and 1 base from J; bases unmatched to any gene: 7. DNA of the CDR3: TGTGCCAGCGCACGCGGGGGGCTATCCTACAATGAGCAGTTCTTC. Translating gives CASARGGLSYNEQFF.

The rearrangement uses TRBV4-1 and TRBJ1-4, with D possibly TRBD1 on 5 matching bases. Germline V gene data show CDR1 as MGHRA and CDR2 as YSYEKL. The V end lost 2 bases, the J end lost 5 bases, and 12 bases lay between the germline ends. The CDR3 covers 15 residues. The CDR3 DNA sequence: TGCGCCAGCAGCCAACCGCAAGCAGGGAATGAAAAACTGTTTTTT. Translation: CASSQPQAGNEKLFF.

V and J are TRBV4-2 and TRBJ1-2; 11 bases map to TRBD1. CDR1 and CDR2 (germline): LGHNA, YNFKEQ. After removal of 1 base from V and 3 bases from J, the junction contained 16 bases not matched to a gene. This CDR3 has 20 amino acids. The DNA of the CDR3 is TGTGCCAGCAGCCAAGTCGGAGTTGGACAGGGGGCGCGCAGCTACTATGGCTACACCTTC. Translation: CASSQVGVGQGARSYYGYTF.